This TCR beta chain stems from a study of T cell responses to AZD1222 COVID-19 vaccine. This CDR3 region has 12 residues. V lost 8 bases and J lost 2, with 11 bases in between. Germline V gene data show CDR1 as SGDLS and CDR2 as YYNGEE. Assay used: immunoSEQ multiplex PCR; TCRdb lists only in-frame clones, some missing. The profile shows some 160,000 clones, around 90% of them singletons. The sample was peripheral blood, taken 28 days after the second AZD1222 dose. The TCR was taken from an adult who received the AZD1222 COVID-19 vaccine. This chain links TRBV9 with TRBJ2-7; D unresolved. Here the CDR3 reads CASSPRAYEQYF. The CDR3 DNA reads as TGTGCCAGTTCTCCAAGGGCCTACGAGCAGTACTTC.